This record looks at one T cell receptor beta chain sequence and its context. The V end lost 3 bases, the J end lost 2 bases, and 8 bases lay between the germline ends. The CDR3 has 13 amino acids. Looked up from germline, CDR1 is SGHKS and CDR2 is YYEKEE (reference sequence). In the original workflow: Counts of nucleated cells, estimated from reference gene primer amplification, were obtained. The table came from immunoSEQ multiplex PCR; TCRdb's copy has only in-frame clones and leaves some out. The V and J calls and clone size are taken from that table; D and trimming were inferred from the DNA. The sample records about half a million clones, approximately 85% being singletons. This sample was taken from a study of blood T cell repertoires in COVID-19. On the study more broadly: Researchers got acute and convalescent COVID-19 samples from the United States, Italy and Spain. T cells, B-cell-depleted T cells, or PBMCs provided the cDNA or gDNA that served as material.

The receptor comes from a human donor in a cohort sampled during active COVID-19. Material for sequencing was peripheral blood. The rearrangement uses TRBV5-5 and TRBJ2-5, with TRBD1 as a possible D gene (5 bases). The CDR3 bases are TGTGCCAGCAGCTCTCCAGGGCAAGAGACCCAGTACTTC. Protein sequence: CASSSPGQETQYF.